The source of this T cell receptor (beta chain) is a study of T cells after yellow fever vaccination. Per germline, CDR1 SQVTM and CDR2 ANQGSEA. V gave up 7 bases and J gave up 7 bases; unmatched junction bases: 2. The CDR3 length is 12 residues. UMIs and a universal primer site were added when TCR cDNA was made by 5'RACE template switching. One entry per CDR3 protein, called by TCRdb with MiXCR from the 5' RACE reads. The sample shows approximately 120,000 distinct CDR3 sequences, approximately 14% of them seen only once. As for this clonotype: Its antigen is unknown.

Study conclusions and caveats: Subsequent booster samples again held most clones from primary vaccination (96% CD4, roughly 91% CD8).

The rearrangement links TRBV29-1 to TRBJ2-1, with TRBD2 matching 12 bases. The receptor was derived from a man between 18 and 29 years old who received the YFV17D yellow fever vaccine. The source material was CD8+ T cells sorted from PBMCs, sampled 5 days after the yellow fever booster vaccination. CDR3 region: CSASGGVNEQFF. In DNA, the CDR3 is TGCAGCGCTAGCGGGGGGGTGAATGAGCAGTTCTTC.